The text below deals with one T cell receptor beta chain. This entry comes from a study of blood T cell repertoires in COVID-19. About the study: Material from acute and convalescent COVID-19 was sourced from the United States, Italy and Spain.

Original processing notes: How many nucleated cells were present was estimated from reference gene primer amplification. The method was immunoSEQ multiplex PCR; TCRdb's version includes in-frame clones alone and lacks a portion of them. V and J calls and clone size are given by that table; D and trimming were obtained from the DNA. The data show around 160,000 clones, with roughly 90% seen just once and 2.5% to 3% held by the top ten. Germline trimming cut 2 bases from V and 2 bases from J; bases unmatched to any gene: 4. Per germline, CDR1 MNHNS and CDR2 SASEGT. CDR3 length: 15 residues. The sample comprised peripheral blood. The V and J genes are TRBV6-1 and TRBJ2-5; 8 nucleotides agree with TRBD1. The TCR originated in a man aged 60 to 75 with acute or convalescent COVID-19. The DNA for the CDR3 is TGTGCCAGCAGTGAATTGCGGACAGGGCAAGAGACCCAGTACTTC. Protein sequence: CASSELRTGQETQYF.